This is a list of T cell receptor beta chains from one sample in a study of control samples from healthy donors and cancer patients. The repertoire was sequenced with immunoSEQ multiplex PCR; TCRdb's copy has only in-frame clones and lacks some. The sample consists of 55,000 to 85,000 clones, about nine tenths of them appearing once. Sequencing used PBMCs. The receptors originated from a man aged 55 to 70 with lung cancer. The CDR3 runs from the conserved cysteine through the conserved F or W. A D gene is named only where the DNA matches it firmly. Clone size is stated in some rows and not others, as once, few, many or a class when expanded.

D: NA
V: TRBV13
J: TRBJ2-2
size: NA
CDR3: CASSLRQGALFF

D: TRBD1
V: TRBV24-1
J: TRBJ2-1
size: NA
CDR3: CATSALGTGRDDEQFF

D: TRBD2
V: TRBV5-4
J: TRBJ2-5
size: NA
CDR3: CASSPSGGAQETQYF

D: TRBD2
V: TRBV3-1/TRBV3-2
J: TRBJ2-2
size: NA
CDR3: CASRASGETGELFF

D: NA
V: TRBV9
J: TRBJ1-2
size: NA
CDR3: CASSPNTRASGGYGYTF

D: TRBD1
V: TRBV4-1
J: TRBJ1-6
size: NA
CDR3: CASSLGTGRSPLHF

D: NA
V: TRBV4-2
J: TRBJ1-1
size: NA
CDR3: CASSQVRGLMNTEAFF

D: NA
V: TRBV5-5
J: TRBJ2-2
size: once
CDR3: CASSSTVLQSFSTGELFF

D: TRBD1
V: TRBV4-1
J: TRBJ1-4
size: NA
CDR3: CASSPRKGQPNEKLFF

D: TRBD1
V: TRBV6-1
J: TRBJ1-2
size: NA
CDR3: CASSESRTGRGAF

D: NA
V: TRBV24-1
J: TRBJ1-5
size: NA
CDR3: CATSDRRTVGYSNQPQHF